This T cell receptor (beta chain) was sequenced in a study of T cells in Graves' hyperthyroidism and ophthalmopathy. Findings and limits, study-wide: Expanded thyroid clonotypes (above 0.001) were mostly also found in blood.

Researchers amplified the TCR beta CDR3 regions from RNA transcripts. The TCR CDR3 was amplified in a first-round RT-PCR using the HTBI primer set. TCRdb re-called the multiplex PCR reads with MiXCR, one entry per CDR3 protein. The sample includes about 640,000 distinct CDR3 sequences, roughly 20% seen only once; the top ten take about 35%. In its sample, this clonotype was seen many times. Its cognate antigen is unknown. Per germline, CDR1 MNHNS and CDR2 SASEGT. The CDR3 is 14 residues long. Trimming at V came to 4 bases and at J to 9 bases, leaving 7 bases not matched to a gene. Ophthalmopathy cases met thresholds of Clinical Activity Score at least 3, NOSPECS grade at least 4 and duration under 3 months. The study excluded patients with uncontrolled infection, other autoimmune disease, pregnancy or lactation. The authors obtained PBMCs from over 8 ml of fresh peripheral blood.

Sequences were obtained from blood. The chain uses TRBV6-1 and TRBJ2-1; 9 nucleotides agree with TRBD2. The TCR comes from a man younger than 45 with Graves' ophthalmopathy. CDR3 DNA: TGTGCCAGCAGTGGTGCTAGCGGGATAGGTGAGCAGTTCTTC. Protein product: CASSGASGIGEQFF.